Below are 10 T cell receptor beta chains sequenced from a single sample in a study of T cell responses to AZD1222 COVID-19 vaccine. Assay used: immunoSEQ multiplex PCR; TCRdb lists only in-frame clones, some missing. The sample lists about 140,000 clones; roughly 88% were seen once. The sequencing used peripheral blood, collected on day 0 of AZD1222 vaccination. Source of these receptors: an adult in good health.

This clone was counted only a few times. The CDR3 DNA sequence: TGCGCCAGCAGTCTTTCCCCTGAAGCGGGAGGTGTTGGGGACAATGAGCAGTTCTTC. Translating gives CASSLSPEAGGVGDNEQFF. This sequence joins TRBV23-1 and TRBJ2-1; 9 positions agree with TRBD2. TRBV23-1 is annotated as an ORF whose role is uncertain. The length of the CDR3 is 19 residues. V trimming: 4 bases; J trimming: 5 bases; junction bases outside the gene matches: 18.

CDR3 coding DNA: TGCAGCGTTGTTGGAGAGAACACTGAAGCTTTCTTT. Residues: CSVVGENTEAFF. The V gene is TRBV29-1, the J gene TRBJ1-1; D is undetermined. The V end lost 4 bases, the J end lost 1 base, and 7 bases lay between the germline ends. The germline V gene has CDR1 SQVTM and CDR2 ANQGSEA. The CDR3 runs 12 residues.

This sequence joins TRBV29-1 and TRBJ1-5; TRBD1 might be the D (5 bases). CDR1 is SQVTM and CDR2 is ANQGSEA in the germline V gene. Trimming cost V 4 bases and J 7 bases, with 20 bases left between them. The CDR3 loop spans 15 amino acids. The CDR3 is CSVAHGDPGRQPQHF. The CDR3 DNA sequence: TGCAGCGTTGCGCACGGGGACCCCGGGAGGCAGCCCCAGCATTTT.

This chain links TRBV5-4 with TRBJ1-1; TRBD1 agrees at 7 bases. Germline-derived CDR1 and CDR2 are SGHNT and YYREEE (reference sequence). CDR3 size: 14 residues. The V segment lost 4 bases and the J segment 6 bases; nucleotides outside the gene matches: 9. The CDR3 DNA is TGTGCCAGCAGCCTGGACAGGTTTGCGTCTGAAGCTTTCTTT. It translates to CASSLDRFASEAFF.

The chain uses TRBV29-1 and TRBJ2-2; tentative D call: TRBD2 (6 bases). Germline lookup yields CDR1 SQVTM and CDR2 ANQGSEA. The CDR3 extends over 15 amino acids. V was trimmed by 7 bases and J by 3 bases, leaving 18 bases between them. The CDR3 DNA is TGCAGCGGTAAAGGCTTCGGGACTGACACCGGGGAGCTGTTTTTT. It specifies CSGKGFGTDTGELFF.

J is TRBJ1-3 and V is TRBV7-8; tentative D call: TRBD1 (6 bases). CDR1 and CDR2 (germline): SGHVS, FQNEAQ. The ends were cut back, 4 bases at V and 3 bases at J, with 13 bases in the middle. This CDR3 spans 15 amino acids. The CDR3 sequence is CASSSRGLVGNTIYF. Written as DNA, the CDR3 is TGTGCCAGCAGCTCCAGGGGCCTAGTTGGAAACACCATATATTTT.

This clone was counted a single time. The chain couples TRBV29-1 to TRBJ2-1; 8 bases are shared with TRBD2. The V gene end was trimmed by 5 bases and the J gene end by 8 bases; junction bases not matched to a gene: 14. Germline loops: CDR1 SQVTM, CDR2 ANQGSEA. This CDR3 is 15 amino acids long. In DNA, the CDR3 is TGCAGCGTTCTTGAGATCCAGCGGGAGATCCATGAGCAGTTCTTC. Amino acids: CSVLEIQREIHEQFF.

This clone occurred a few times. The rearrangement uses TRBV3-1 (or the pseudogene TRBV3-2) and TRBJ2-7; D perhaps matches TRBD2 (6 bases). CDR3 length: 13 residues. The V gene lost 2 bases and the J gene lost 7 bases, with 12 bases spanning the gap. The germline gives CDR1 LGHDT, CDR2 YNNKEL (reference sequence). CDR3 in amino acids: CASSQLLAPEQYF. The CDR3 region has the DNA TGTGCCAGCAGCCAACTTCTAGCGCCAGAGCAGTACTTC.

The genes are TRBV28 and TRBJ1-2; D is unclear. The CDR3 consists of 13 residues. Germline-derived CDR1 and CDR2 are MDHEN and SYDVKM. V gave up 6 bases and J gave up 4 bases, with 12 bases separating them. The CDR3: CASSLQDLYGYTF. For the CDR3, the DNA is TGTGCCAGCAGCCTTCAGGACCTCTATGGCTACACCTTC.

The chain carries TRBV7-2 and TRBJ1-1, with 7 bases identical to TRBD1. The CDR3 has 15 residues. Germline V gives CDR1 SGHTA, CDR2 FQGNSA. With 2 bases clipped from V and 0 bases from J, the junction kept 3 bases outside the gene matches. CDR3 loop: CASSLQTGLNTEAFF. The CDR3 coding sequence is TGTGCCAGCAGCTTACAGACAGGGTTGAACACTGAAGCTTTCTTT. Looking up the rest from reference TRBV7-2 and TRBJ1-1 gives the full variable domain: GAGVSQSPSNKVTEKGKDVELRCDPISGHTALYWYRQSLGQGLEFLIYFQGNSAPDKSGLPSDRFSAERTGGSVSTLTIQRTQQEDSAVYLCASSLQTGLNTEAFFGQGTRLTVV.